The 22 T cell receptor beta chains below come from one sample, sequenced in a study of T cells after yellow fever vaccination. TCRdb called the 5' RACE reads again in MiXCR, with one record for every CDR3 protein. The sample lists about 350,000 distinct CDR3 sequences; roughly an eighth were seen once. This specimen consisted of CD4+ T cells sorted from PBMCs, obtained 15 days after the yellow fever booster vaccination. Receptors were obtained from a man between 18 and 29 years old who received the YFV17D yellow fever vaccine.

This clonotype has more than one count but fewer than ten. V usage is TRBV7-3 and J usage is TRBJ1-1, with 8 bases aligning to TRBD1. The V segment lost 4 bases and the J segment 4 bases; nucleotides outside the gene matches: 2. Germline V gene sequence: CDR1 SGHTA, CDR2 FQGTGA. The CDR3 length is 13 residues. DNA of the CDR3: TGTGCCAGCAGCTCAGACAGGGGCACTGAAGCTTTCTTT. Translating gives CASSSDRGTEAFF.

Only a few counts were recorded for this clonotype. V gene TRBV15 combines with J gene TRBJ2-3; D gene ambiguous. Germline V lookup: CDR1 LNHNV, CDR2 YYDKDF (reference sequence). The ends were cut back, 5 bases at V and 2 bases at J, with 11 bases in the middle. CDR3 size: 14 residues. CDR3: CATSRRSFTDTQYF. The CDR3, as DNA: TGTGCCACCAGCCGAAGGTCCTTCACAGATACGCAGTATTTT. The full variable domain, completed using reference TRBV15 and TRBJ2-3, is DAMVIQNPRYQVTQFGKPVTLSCSQTLNHNVMYWYQQKSSQAPKLLFHYYDKDFNNEADTPDNFQSRRPNTSFCFLDIRSPGLGDTAMYLCATSRRSFTDTQYFGPGTRLTVL.

This clonotype was counted only a few times. The chain recombines TRBV28 with TRBJ2-7; weak D call: TRBD2 (5 bases). The CDR3 is 13 amino acids. V lost 4 bases and J lost 6, with 13 bases in between. CDR1 MDHEN and CDR2 SYDVKM come from the germline V gene. Here the CDR3 reads CASSSPEAGEQYV. CDR3 nucleotide sequence: TGTGCCAGCAGTTCCCCGGAGGCAGGCGAGCAGTACGTC.

In this sample, this clonotype turned up a few times. The V call is TRBV30, the J call TRBJ2-2, with D perhaps TRBD1 (5 bases). The CDR3 spans 13 residues. Trimming cost V 3 bases and J 1 base, with 6 bases left between them. Germline V gene sequence: CDR1 GTSNPN, CDR2 SVGIG (reference sequence). DNA of the CDR3: TGTGCCTGGAGGGGGCAGAACACCGGGGAGCTGTTTTTT. Translation gives CAWRGQNTGELFF.

The chain recombines TRBV3-1 with TRBJ2-5, with D unresolved. CDR1 and CDR2 from the germline V gene are LGHDT and YNNKEL (reference sequence). V was trimmed by 0 bases and J by 5 bases, leaving 13 bases between them. This CDR3 region has 15 residues. The CDR3 reads CASSQDLAILETQYF. The CDR3 coding sequence is TGTGCCAGCAGCCAAGATTTAGCTATTTTGGAGACCCAGTACTTC.

This clonotype has more than one count but fewer than ten. The chain joins TRBV11-2 to TRBJ2-1, with D perhaps matching TRBD2 (5 bases). Looked up from germline, CDR1 is SGHAT and CDR2 is FQNNGV. The CDR3 is made up of 11 amino acids. The V end lost 6 bases, the J end lost 12 bases, and 12 bases lay between the germline ends. CDR3 residues: CASSRGSAQFF. The CDR3 region has the DNA TGTGCCAGCAGTCGCGGGTCGGCGCAGTTCTTC.

This clonotype showed up just a few times. The chain carries TRBV15 and TRBJ1-1; TRBD1 agrees at 7 bases. V dropped 8 bases and J dropped 3; count of bases not matched to a gene: 6. This CDR3 region has 13 residues. Germline V gives CDR1 LNHNV, CDR2 YYDKDF (reference sequence). The CDR3 reads CATCEGAYTEAFF. Here the CDR3 DNA reads TGTGCCACCTGTGAGGGGGCGTACACTGAAGCTTTCTTT.

The V call is TRBV7-2, the J call TRBJ1-5, with D maybe TRBD1 (6 bases). Trimming removed 5 bases at V and 6 bases at J, with 14 bases between. The CDR3 has 14 residues. Per the germline V gene, CDR1 is SGHTA and CDR2 is FQGNSA. The DNA of the CDR3 is TGTGCCAGCAGCCAACAGGGAAGCGGTCAGCCCCAGCATTTT. Translating it yields CASSQQGSGQPQHF.

The chain is built from TRBV18 and TRBJ1-5; D is possibly TRBD1 (6 bases). CDR3 length: 15 amino acids. The V end was cut by 3 bases, the J end by 4 bases, with 13 bases between. Germline lookup yields CDR1 KGHSH and CDR2 LQKENI. CDR3 in DNA: TGTGCCAGCTCACCGGCGGCCCAGGGGAATCAGCCCCAGCATTTT. It encodes CASSPAAQGNQPQHF.

In this sample, this clonotype turned up a few times. The rearrangement joins TRBV5-6 to TRBJ1-1, with 8 bases lining up with TRBD1. CDR3 size: 14 residues. The V and J ends lost 4 bases and 1 base, in that order; junction bases with no gene match: 3. Germline V lookup: CDR1 SGHDT, CDR2 YYEEEE. CDR3: CASSHDRGNTEAFF. DNA of the CDR3: TGTGCCAGCAGCCACGACAGGGGGAACACTGAAGCTTTCTTT.

The V and J genes are TRBV20-1 and TRBJ1-6; no firm D call. V was clipped by 3 bases and J by 7 bases, with 13 bases between them. Germline-derived CDR1 and CDR2 are DFQATT and SNEGSKA (reference sequence). The CDR3 extends over 14 amino acids. CDR3 sequence: CSASPTGKNSPLHF. CDR3 bases: TGCAGTGCTAGCCCGACCGGGAAAAATTCACCCCTCCACTTT.

This chain connects TRBV10-3 to TRBJ2-7, with D perhaps TRBD2 (5 bases). CDR1 and CDR2 from the germline V gene are ENHRY and SYGVKD. Trimming cost V 2 bases and J 6 bases, with 14 bases left between them. The CDR3 sequence is 14 residues long. The CDR3 region is CAISEGGRLREQYF. The DNA of the CDR3 is TGTGCCATCAGTGAGGGAGGCCGGCTTCGCGAGCAGTACTTC.

This clonotype was observed a handful of times. The chain employs TRBV12-3 or TRBV12-4 and TRBJ1-5; D remains ambiguous. CDR3 length equals 13 residues. V dropped 8 bases and J dropped 6 bases, with 14 bases sitting between them. CDR3 protein: CASHWGASQPQHF. In DNA form, the CDR3 reads TGTGCCAGCCACTGGGGTGCGAGTCAGCCCCAGCATTTT.

This clonotype has more than one count but fewer than ten. The chain joins TRBV12-3 or TRBV12-4 to TRBJ1-2; possible D gene TRBD1, 5 bases. The CDR3 extends over 14 amino acids. V was cut by 3 bases and J by 10 bases, with 18 bases left in between. The chain's CDR3 is CASSLGRAGKVYTF. The CDR3 DNA reads TGTGCCAGCAGTTTGGGCAGGGCGGGGAAAGTCTACACCTTC.

The V gene is TRBV12-3 or TRBV12-4, the J gene TRBJ1-6; TRBD1 matches at 10 bases. This CDR3 is 17 amino acids long. The V and J ends lost 5 bases and 0 bases, in that order; junction bases with no gene match: 4. CDR3 loop: CASSQGQGSSYNSPLHF. The CDR3 coding sequence is TGTGCCAGCAGTCAGGGACAGGGGAGCTCCTATAATTCACCCCTCCACTTT.

A few counts support this clonotype. The chain combines TRBV20-1 with TRBJ2-5; 8 bases are shared with TRBD2. V was pared by 5 bases and J by 5 bases, with 4 bases of the junction left unmatched. Germline CDR1 and CDR2: DFQATT and SNEGSKA (reference sequence). The CDR3 is 12 residues long. The CDR3 here is CSAQRGWETQYF. CDR3 nucleotide sequence: TGCAGTGCTCAGCGGGGGTGGGAGACCCAGTACTTC.

This clonotype has more than one count but fewer than ten. The V and J genes are TRBV11-3 and TRBJ2-6; D is possibly TRBD1 (7 bases). Germline CDR1 and CDR2: SGHNT and YENEEA. Trimming left V 5 bases short and J 10 bases short, with 9 bases between. This CDR3 region has 12 residues. Here the CDR3 reads CASSAGQNVLTF. CDR3 coding DNA: TGTGCCAGCAGCGCGGGACAGAACGTCCTGACTTTC. Using reference TRBV11-3 and TRBJ2-6 for the parts outside the CDR3, the full variable domain is EAGVVQSPRYKIIEKKQPVAFWCNPISGHNTLYWYLQNLGQGPELLIRYENEEAVDDSQLPKDRFSAERLKGVDSTLKIQPAELGDSAVYLCASSAGQNVLTFGAGSRLTVL.

A few counts support this clonotype. V usage is TRBV20-1 and J usage is TRBJ2-3; TRBD2 aligns across 12 bases. The germline V gene has CDR1 DFQATT and CDR2 SNEGSKA (reference sequence). The CDR3 sequence is 13 residues long. Trimming at V came to 5 bases and at J to 6 bases, leaving 3 bases not matched to a gene. CDR3 DNA: TGCAGTGCTCTAGCGGGGGGGATTGATACGCAGTATTTT. This codes for CSALAGGIDTQYF.

The chain couples TRBV3-1 to TRBJ1-2; D perhaps matches TRBD1 (6 bases). In germline, CDR1 is LGHDT, CDR2 YNNKEL (reference sequence). There are 14 residues in the CDR3. Trimming took 4 bases from V and 4 from J, leaving 13 bases between them. CDR3 bases: TGTGCCAGCAGCCCTACCTCGGACAGCTATGGCTACACCTTC. It translates to CASSPTSDSYGYTF.

This chain connects TRBV6-1 to TRBJ2-1, with 8 bases lining up with TRBD1. This CDR3 region has 16 residues. Unmatched junction bases numbered 4, after V lost 3 bases and J lost 0 bases. Per the germline V gene, CDR1 is MNHNS and CDR2 is SASEGT. The CDR3 region is CASSDAGGFSYNEQFF. As DNA, the CDR3 is TGTGCCAGCAGTGACGCAGGGGGCTTCTCCTACAATGAGCAGTTCTTC.

V gene TRBV20-1 combines with J gene TRBJ1-1; D perhaps matches TRBD1 (6 bases). CDR1 is DFQATT and CDR2 is SNEGSKA in the germline V gene (reference sequence). Trimming took off 6 bases at V and 5 bases at J, with 22 bases between the two ends. The CDR3 covers 15 residues. Written as DNA, the CDR3 is TGCAGTGCCCAAAAACCGGGGGGCGCCCTGACTGAAGCTTTCTTT. It translates to CSAQKPGGALTEAFF.

V and J are TRBV2 and TRBJ2-1; TRBD2 matches 7 bases. Germline lookup yields CDR1 SNHLY and CDR2 FYNNEI. The ends lost 8 bases at V and 0 bases at J; junction bases unmatched: 4. The CDR3 loop spans 14 amino acids. The CDR3 DNA sequence: TGTGCCAGCGGGCGGGGGAGCTCCTACAATGAGCAGTTCTTC. Residues: CASGRGSSYNEQFF.